The clone carrying this T cell receptor (beta chain) was observed at least ten times. Antigen unknown. The source of the sample is a study of response to subunit inactivated influenza vaccine. Study-wide results and caveats: The authors proposed limited new T cell recruitment per seasonal influenza vaccination.

Using its own MiXCR run on the RT-PCR reads, TCRdb lists one record per CDR3 protein. This table has about 830,000 distinct CDR3 sequences, around 18% appearing once. The TCR comes from a man aged 45-60 years who received an inactivated influenza vaccine. Material: PBMCs from blood, obtained roughly 5 days after vaccination.

The CDR3 is CASSPATGGSYGYTF. CDR3 DNA: TGTGCCAGCAGTCCTGCGACAGGGGGATCGTATGGCTACACCTTC. The V call is TRBV27, the J call TRBJ1-2; 9 bases map to TRBD1. The germline V gene encodes CDR1 MNHEY and CDR2 SMNVEV (reference sequence). The junction had 9 bases not matched to a gene; V was cut back by 5 bases and J by 5 bases. CDR3 length: 15 residues.